The clone carrying this T cell receptor beta chain was counted a few times. The investigators amplified TCR beta CDR3 regions from RNA transcripts. HTBI primers were employed in a first-round RT-PCR of the TCR CDR3. TCRdb ran MiXCR on the multiplex PCR reads and lists one entry per CDR3 protein. Of just under 750,000 distinct CDR3 sequences listed, 35% are singletons. Clinical symptoms, serum thyroxine, TRAb, thyroid ultrasound and orbital computed tomography established diagnosis. The CDR3 covers 15 residues. Trimming cost V 3 bases and J 4 bases, with 15 bases left between them. The germline gives CDR1 SEHNR, CDR2 FQNEAQ (reference sequence). This sample was taken from a study of T cells in Graves' hyperthyroidism and ophthalmopathy.

The origin of this receptor is a woman in her forties with Graves' hyperthyroidism. The V gene is TRBV7-9, the J gene TRBJ1-2; D uncertain. Sequenced: blood. The CDR3 loop reads CASSFAPTGSYGYTF. The CDR3, as DNA: TGTGCCAGCAGCTTCGCCCCGACTGGGAGCTATGGCTACACCTTC.